This T cell receptor (beta chain) emerged from a study of blood T cell repertoires in COVID-19. Background on the study: Donors in the United States, Italy and Spain gave samples during acute or convalescent COVID-19. T cells, B-cell-depleted T cells, or PBMCs supplied cDNA or gDNA.

Per the study methods: From reference gene primer amplification, estimates of nucleated cell counts were derived. Here immunoSEQ multiplex PCR was the method, and the copy in TCRdb shows in-frame clones only, minus some. The DNA gave D and trimming, while V, J and clone size come from that table. The sample has under 250,000 clones, about 94% seen once. Germline CDR1 reads ENHRY; CDR2 reads SYGVKD. Between the trimmed V and J ends, which lost 6 bases and 6 bases, there was a span of 14 bases. This CDR3 region has 13 residues. This sequence was found in a man between 60 and 70 years old with COVID-19, enrolled during active disease. The specimen sequenced was peripheral blood. The chain combines TRBV10-3 with TRBJ1-2; maybe TRBD1 (6 bases). As DNA, the CDR3 is TGTGCCATCAGGCCGGCACAGGGCGATGGCTACACCTTC. Protein sequence: CAIRPAQGDGYTF.